A single sample gave rise to the 21 T cell receptor beta chains below, sequenced in a study of vaccination and CD4 T cells after COVID-19. The time point here: late sampling 161 to 241 days after vaccination in a few convalescent patients. Specified treatment: approximately 9-day PBMC culture with coronavirus spike peptide pools or control peptides (ViraFEST assay). Once obtained from cultured CD4+ T cells, the DNA was sequenced using the Oncomine TCR Beta short-read assay. TCRdb re-analysed the PCR reads in MiXCR, keeping a single row per CDR3 protein. The sample shows approximately 18,000 distinct CDR3 sequences, 47% of them seen only once. These receptors' antigens are unknown. The sample here was CD4+ T cells from blood, cultured in vitro, taken about 7 months after SARS-CoV-2 vaccination. Receptors were obtained from a human donor who had recovered from COVID-19.

This sequence joins TRBV15 and TRBJ2-1; possibly TRBD1 for D (5 bases). Trimming removed 0 bases at V and 2 bases at J, with 8 bases between. The V gene's germline CDR1 is LNHNV and CDR2 YYDKDF (reference sequence). The CDR3 length is 15 residues. The CDR3 DNA follows: TGTGCCACCAGCAGAGACTGGGGCGCCTACAATGAGCAGTTCTTC. Translated, it gives CATSRDWGAYNEQFF.

The chain couples TRBV7-2 to TRBJ2-5; D remains ambiguous. The germline V and J ends were trimmed by 4 bases and 1 base, with 13 bases remaining between them. This CDR3 region has 15 residues. The germline CDR1 and CDR2 sequences are SGHTA and FQGNSA. CDR3 loop: CASSSLSGRQETQYF. CDR3 sequence (DNA): TGTGCCAGCAGCTCCCTGTCGGGTCGCCAAGAGACCCAGTACTTC.

The chain joins TRBV27 to TRBJ2-7; TRBD2 matches at 7 bases. Unmatched junction bases numbered 10, after V lost 5 bases and J lost 3 bases. The CDR3 runs 15 residues. The germline CDR1 and CDR2 sequences are MNHEY and SMNVEV (reference sequence). CDR3 residues: CASSPGRGRFYEQYF. The CDR3 region has the DNA TGTGCCAGCAGTCCGGGGAGGGGCAGGTTCTACGAGCAGTACTTC.

For this clonotype: At one of its ends the junction is not consistent with the germline gene, which may arise from a read error. The V gene is TRBV7-7, the J gene TRBJ2-1, with a weak D call TRBD2 (6 bases). Per germline, CDR1 SSHAT and CDR2 FNYEAQ (reference sequence). The CDR3 has 14 residues. The CDR3 DNA follows: TGTGCTAGCAGCTTAGGGACTCACTACAATGAGCAGTTCTTC. Encoded protein: CASSLGTHYNEQFF. Filled out from reference TRBV7-7 and TRBJ2-1, the complete variable domain reads GAGVSQSPRYKVTKRGQDVTLRCDPISSHATLYWYQQALGQGPEFLTYFNYEAQPDKSGLPSDRFSAERPEGSISTLTIQRTEQRDSAMYRCASSLGTHYNEQFFGPGTRLTVL.

The genes are TRBV7-6 and TRBJ2-5, with 7 bases identical to TRBD2. Trimming at V came to 1 base and at J to 1 base, leaving 6 bases not matched to a gene. The CDR3 sequence is 16 residues long. Looked up from germline, CDR1 is SGHVS and CDR2 is FNYEAQ. The CDR3 DNA reads as TGTGCCAGCAGCTTAGTGTGGTCTAGCGGCCAAGAGACCCAGTACTTC. Protein sequence: CASSLVWSSGQETQYF. Using reference TRBV7-6 and TRBJ2-5 for the parts outside the CDR3, the full variable domain is GAGVSQSPRYKVTKRGQDVALRCDPISGHVSLYWYRQALGQGPEFLTYFNYEAQQDKSGLPNDRFSAERPEGSISTLTIQRTEQRDSAMYRCASSLVWSSGQETQYFGPGTRLLVL.

The V and J genes are TRBV6-2 or TRBV6-3 and TRBJ1-5, with 7 bases lining up with TRBD1. Germline V lookup: CDR1 MNHEY, CDR2 SVGEGT. V dropped 1 base and J dropped 6; count of bases not matched to a gene: 3. There are 14 residues in the CDR3. The CDR3 loop is CASSYWTGGQPQHF. CDR3 bases: TGTGCCAGCAGTTACTGGACAGGCGGTCAGCCCCAGCATTTT.

The J gene is TRBJ1-6, the V gene TRBV6-5; 7 nucleotides agree with TRBD1. V gave up 2 bases and J gave up 8 bases; unmatched junction bases: 6. CDR3 length equals 15 residues. Germline values: CDR1 MNHEY, CDR2 SVGAGI. The CDR3 coding sequence is TGTGCCAGCAGTTACGCGGGCAGGGGGGATTCACCCCTCCACTTT. Its translation: CASSYAGRGDSPLHF.

The chain employs TRBV20-1 and TRBJ2-7, with 7 bases lining up with TRBD1. With V trimmed by 6 bases and J by 1 base, 9 bases remained unmatched. Germline CDR1 and CDR2: DFQATT and SNEGSKA (reference sequence). This CDR3 contains 14 residues. As DNA, the CDR3 is TGCAGTGCGCGCGCCGGGACAGAATCCTACGAGCAGTACTTC. It encodes CSARAGTESYEQYF.

V and J are TRBV7-2 and TRBJ2-7; D gene uncertain. The CDR3 consists of 15 residues. V lost 1 base and J 0 bases, leaving 10 bases between the germline ends. Per the germline V gene, CDR1 is SGHTA and CDR2 is FQGNSA. The CDR3 DNA sequence: TGTGCCAGCAGCTTAGATGTTCCTAGCTCCTACGAGCAGTACTTC. Protein: CASSLDVPSSYEQYF.

This clonotype was seen a single time. Because the CDR3's place on the DNA is in doubt, the DNA is left out and the CDR3 is given as listed by TCRdb. The J gene is TRBJ1-1, the V gene TRBV20-1; the table's D call, TRBD1, was not checked against the DNA. 13 amino acids form the CDR3, both terminal residues included. Germline V gene sequence: CDR1 DFQATT, CDR2 SNEGSKA (reference sequence). CDR3 amino acids: CSAREVAQGATFF.

Details on this clonotype: At one of its ends the junction is not consistent with the germline gene, which may arise from a read error. The chain employs TRBV7-7 and TRBJ2-7; D call uncertain. Germline CDR1 reads SSHAT; CDR2 reads FNYEAQ (reference sequence). CDR3 length equals 13 residues. CDR3: CASSLNQNYEQYF. The CDR3 nucleotides are TGTGCTAGCAGCTTAAACCAGAACTACGAGCAGTACTTC.

The chain carries TRBV27 and TRBJ1-5; 8 bases are a match to TRBD1. CDR3 length equals 15 residues. Trimming at V came to 2 bases and at J to 6 bases, leaving 6 bases not matched to a gene. Germline V gene lookup returns CDR1 MNHEY and CDR2 SMNVEV (reference sequence). CDR3 sequence reads: CASSLRQGKGQPQHF. In DNA form, the CDR3 reads TGTGCCAGCAGTTTACGACAGGGGAAAGGTCAGCCCCAGCATTTT.

This chain uses TRBV7-9 with TRBJ2-1, with no clear D. The germline CDR1 and CDR2 sequences are SEHNR and FQNEAQ (reference sequence). The CDR3 spans 13 residues. V dropped 10 bases and J dropped 0 bases, with 10 bases sitting between them. CDR3 protein: CATGSSSYNEQFF. CDR3 coding DNA: TGTGCCACAGGTTCTAGCTCCTACAATGAGCAGTTCTTC.

This CDR3 reads CASSRQVDTEAFF. The CDR3 DNA reads as TGTGCCAGCAGCCGGCAGGTTGACACTGAAGCTTTCTTT. The chain uses TRBV7-2 and TRBJ1-1, with D uncertain. V gave up 5 bases and J gave up 3 bases, with 10 bases separating them. This CDR3 contains 13 residues. Germline CDR1 and CDR2: SGHTA and FQGNSA.

V and J are TRBV20-1 and TRBJ1-2; no clear D gene. Trimming took 1 base from V and 2 from J, leaving 11 bases between them. The CDR3 runs to 14 residues. CDR1 and CDR2 (germline): DFQATT, SNEGSKA (reference sequence). CDR3 sequence: CSARVVQTNYGYTF. CDR3 DNA sequence: TGCAGTGCTAGAGTAGTCCAGACGAACTATGGCTACACCTTC.

The V and J genes are TRBV11-3 and TRBJ2-7; D may match TRBD1 or TRBD2 (5 bases each). The V gene lost 4 bases and the J gene lost 1 base, with 11 bases spanning the gap. The germline gives CDR1 SGHNT, CDR2 YENEEA. This CDR3 has 14 residues. CDR3 sequence: CASSSGRASYEQYF. The CDR3 nucleotides are TGTGCCAGCAGCTCGGGACGCGCTTCCTACGAGCAGTACTTC.

The chain links TRBV20-1 to TRBJ1-6, with D possibly TRBD1 on 5 matching bases. Looked up from germline, CDR1 is DFQATT and CDR2 is SNEGSKA (reference sequence). This CDR3 region has 17 residues. V lost 1 base and J 7 bases, leaving 20 bases between the germline ends. CDR3: CSARAQGAGRGNSPLHF. The DNA of the CDR3 is TGCAGTGCTAGAGCCCAAGGGGCCGGACGGGGCAATTCACCCCTCCACTTT.

This clonotype was recorded once. J is TRBJ2-7 and V is TRBV6-1; 12 bases align to TRBD1. With V trimmed by 6 bases and J by 2 bases, 2 bases remained unmatched. Per the germline V gene, CDR1 is MNHNS and CDR2 is SASEGT. There are 14 residues in the CDR3. This chain's CDR3 is CASRRDRGPYEQYF. The DNA of the CDR3 is TGTGCCAGCAGAAGGGACAGGGGGCCCTACGAGCAGTACTTC.

The chain has TRBV5-6 and TRBJ2-7; D is undetermined. The length of the CDR3 is 15 residues. The V and J ends lost 4 bases and 3 bases respectively, with 17 bases between them. The germline V gene has CDR1 SGHDT and CDR2 YYEEEE. The CDR3 reads CASSPVGGTSYEQYF. The CDR3 DNA is TGTGCCAGCAGCCCCGTAGGCGGTACAAGCTACGAGCAGTACTTC.

The table lists this clonotype with a few counts. The chain employs TRBV27 and TRBJ2-3, with TRBD1 matching 9 bases. The junction had 7 bases not matched to a gene; V was cut back by 9 bases and J by 0 bases. This CDR3 comprises 15 residues. Germline V lookup: CDR1 MNHEY, CDR2 SMNVEV (reference sequence). Here the CDR3 DNA reads TGTGCCAGTAGGAGGACAGGGGCTAGCACAGATACGCAGTATTTT. This translates into CASRRTGASTDTQYF.

V and J are TRBV10-3 and TRBJ1-2; possibly TRBD1 for D (5 bases). This CDR3 is built from 12 residues. The germline CDR1 and CDR2 sequences are ENHRY and SYGVKD. Trimming stripped 4 bases from V and 5 bases from J, with 8 bases between. The CDR3 here is CAISGQPYGYTF. CDR3 nucleotides: TGTGCCATCAGTGGACAGCCTTATGGCTACACCTTC.